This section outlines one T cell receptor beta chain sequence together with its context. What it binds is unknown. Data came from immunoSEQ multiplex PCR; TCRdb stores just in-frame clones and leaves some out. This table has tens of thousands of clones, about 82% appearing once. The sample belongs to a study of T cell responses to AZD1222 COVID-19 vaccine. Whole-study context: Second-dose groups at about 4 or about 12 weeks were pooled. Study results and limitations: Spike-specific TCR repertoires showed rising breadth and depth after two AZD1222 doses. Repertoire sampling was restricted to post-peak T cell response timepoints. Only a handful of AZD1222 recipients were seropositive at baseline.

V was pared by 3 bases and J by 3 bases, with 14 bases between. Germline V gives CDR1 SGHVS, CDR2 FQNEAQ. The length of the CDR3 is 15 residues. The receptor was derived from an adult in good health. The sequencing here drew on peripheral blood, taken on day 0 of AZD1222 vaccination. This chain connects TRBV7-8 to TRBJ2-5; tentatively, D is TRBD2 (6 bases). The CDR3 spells CASSFPRTNKETQYF. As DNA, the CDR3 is TGTGCCAGCAGCTTCCCCCGGACTAACAAAGAGACCCAGTACTTC.